This T cell receptor beta chain comes out of a study of shared clonotypes between healthy human individuals. Study context: Ranging from 18 to 49 in age, donors were two women and three men.

Trimming removed 2 bases at V and 4 bases at J, with 12 bases between. The CDR3 is 14 residues long. In germline, CDR1 is SGHTA, CDR2 FQGTGA. CD45RO-negative CD8 cells positively selected for CCR7 made up the naive population, which excluded terminally differentiated effector memory CD45RA+ cells. All of the donors resided in Nashville, Tennessee, and each was a Caucasian adult. Original methodology: For the immunoSEQ data, sequences were junction-only without quality scores, so filtering differed. The table came from immunoSEQ multiplex PCR; TCRdb's copy has only in-frame clones and leaves some out. From that table come the V and J calls and clone size; the DNA was used to work out D and trimming. The sample holds about 1,900,000 clones, over 85% seen once.

This rearrangement joins TRBV7-3 to TRBJ2-7; the D gene could be TRBD1 or TRBD2 (6 bases each). The sequence came from a man aged 18 to 29 in good health. Sequencing was done on a sample of naive CD8+ T cells sorted from blood. The CDR3 loop is CASSLGGPGYEQYF. The CDR3 bases are TGTGCCAGCAGCTTAGGGGGGCCAGGGTACGAGCAGTACTTC.